One TCR beta chain is described in this entry. The antigen remains undetermined. This sample is part of a study of PD-1 blockade in mismatch repair-deficient tumors. Study-level background: Enrolled about 2012-2016, patients had progressing, pretreated mismatch repair-deficient cancers of more than ten types. Study outcomes and limitations: Tumor-resident clones, often absent from pretreatment blood, expanded after pembrolizumab and then contracted.

Some clones are missing from TCRdb's copy, which holds only in-frame ones; the method was immunoSEQ multiplex PCR. There are 80,000 to 100,000 clones in the sample; 81% occur only once, and roughly 2.5% lies in the top ten. J was trimmed by 0 bases and V by 3 bases; bases with no gene match: 3. The CDR3 is 15 amino acids. The germline CDR1 and CDR2 sequences are SGDLS and YYNGEE. Every patient had mismatch repair deficiency by PCR or immunohistochemistry. TCRs were sequenced from a few patients responding to pembrolizumab. This TCR came from an adult with mismatch repair-deficient cancer. V gene TRBV9 combines with J gene TRBJ2-1; 7 bases agree with TRBD2. This material consisted of peripheral blood, taken 12 weeks after starting pembrolizumab. The CDR3 DNA sequence: TGTGCCAGCAGCGAGAGCGGGGCCTCCTACAATGAGCAGTTCTTC. Its translation is CASSESGASYNEQFF.